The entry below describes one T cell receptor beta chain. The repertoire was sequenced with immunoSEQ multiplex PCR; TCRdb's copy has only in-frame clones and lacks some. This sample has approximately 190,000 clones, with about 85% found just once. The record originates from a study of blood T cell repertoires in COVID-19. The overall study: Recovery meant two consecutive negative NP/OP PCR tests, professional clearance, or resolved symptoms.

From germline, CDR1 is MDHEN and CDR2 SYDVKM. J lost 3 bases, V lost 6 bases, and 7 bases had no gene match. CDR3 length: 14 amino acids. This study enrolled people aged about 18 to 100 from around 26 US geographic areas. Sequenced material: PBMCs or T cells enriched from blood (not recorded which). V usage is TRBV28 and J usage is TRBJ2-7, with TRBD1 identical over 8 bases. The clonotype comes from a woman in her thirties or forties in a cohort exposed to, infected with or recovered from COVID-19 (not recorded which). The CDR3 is CASRTRTGIYEQYF. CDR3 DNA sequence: TGTGCCAGCAGGACCCGGACAGGGATCTACGAGCAGTACTTC.